These 17 T cell receptor beta chains were all obtained from the same sample, sequenced in a study of human thymus T cells. The data were produced by immunoSEQ multiplex PCR, yet TCRdb's version contains in-frame clones alone and is incomplete. This sample has about 60,000 clones; around 94% occur once, and the top ten carry 6%. The specimen was blood. The receptors come from a boy under two years old with a congenital heart defect but otherwise immunologically healthy.

The chain couples TRBV2 to TRBJ1-1; the D gene is possibly TRBD1 (5 bases). Germline CDR1 reads SNHLY; CDR2 reads FYNNEI. CDR3 length: 19 residues. V lost 5 bases, J lost 0 bases, and 25 bases lay in between. The chain's CDR3 is CASSPLLYDRLIMNTEAFF. CDR3 in DNA: TGTGCCAGCAGTCCCCTCCTCTACGACAGACTGATCATGAACACTGAAGCTTTCTTT.

The chain carries TRBV5-4 and TRBJ1-6; no clear D. The CDR3 is 17 residues long. CDR1 is SGHNT, CDR2 YYREEE, per germline (reference sequence). V lost 2 bases to trimming and J lost 1 base, with 13 bases between them. The CDR3 coding sequence is TGTGCCAGCAGCTTATCCGTCCGAGCGTCCTATAATTCACCCCTCCACTTT. Residues: CASSLSVRASYNSPLHF.

This chain links TRBV6-1 with TRBJ2-7, with 9 bases identical to TRBD1. Germline CDR1 and CDR2: MNHNS and SASEGT. The CDR3 runs to 14 residues. Unmatched junction bases numbered 2, after V lost 3 bases and J lost 2 bases. CDR3 loop: CASSDRDRAYEQYF. In DNA, the CDR3 is TGTGCCAGCAGTGACCGGGACAGGGCCTACGAGCAGTACTTC.

CDR3 sequence: CASSPEQGEVKNIQYF. As DNA, the CDR3 is TGTGCCAGCAGCCCTGAACAGGGAGAGGTCAAAAACATTCAGTACTTC. V usage is TRBV7-9 and J usage is TRBJ2-4; D is possibly TRBD1 (6 bases). There are 16 residues in the CDR3. The ends were cut back, 5 bases at V and 3 bases at J, with 17 bases in the middle. Germline V gene sequence: CDR1 SEHNR, CDR2 FQNEAQ (reference sequence).

The genes are TRBV5-1 and TRBJ2-7; D is uncertain. Germline values: CDR1 SGHRS, CDR2 YFSETQ. The CDR3 extends over 14 amino acids. Trimming took 0 bases from V and 5 from J, leaving 12 bases between them. The CDR3 bases are TGCGCCAGCAGCTTGGTCCCCCCCACGGACGAGCAGTACTTC. Translation: CASSLVPPTDEQYF.

The chain links TRBV4-2 to TRBJ2-2, with 8 bases lining up with TRBD2. The germline gives CDR1 LGHNA, CDR2 YNFKEQ. The ends lost 0 bases at V and 2 bases at J; junction bases unmatched: 8. The length of the CDR3 is 18 residues. Here the CDR3 reads CASSQDSSGGINTGELFF. CDR3 bases: TGTGCCAGCAGCCAAGATTCTTCGGGGGGGATTAACACCGGGGAGCTGTTTTTT.

J is TRBJ1-5 and V is TRBV10-3; the D is unclear. Per the germline V gene, CDR1 is ENHRY and CDR2 is SYGVKD. The V end was cut by 2 bases, the J end by 13 bases, with 12 bases between. The CDR3 contains 12 residues. The CDR3 reads CAISEQTGRQHF. CDR3 bases: TGTGCCATCAGTGAGCAGACGGGAAGGCAGCATTTT.

This chain connects TRBV7-9 to TRBJ1-1; TRBD1 agrees at 9 bases. Per germline, CDR1 SEHNR and CDR2 FQNEAQ (reference sequence). J gave up 4 bases and V 6 bases, and 3 bases lay outside the gene matches. The CDR3 loop spans 13 amino acids. The CDR3 loop reads CASRGQGGTEAFF. DNA of the CDR3: TGTGCCAGCAGGGGACAGGGAGGCACTGAAGCTTTCTTT.

This clone was found once. DNA of the CDR3: TGTGCCAGCAGCTTAGGCGGGAGGTACAATGAGCAGTTCTTC. Its protein is CASSLGGRYNEQFF. V is TRBV11-2 and J is TRBJ2-1; TRBD2 aligns across 8 bases. Germline trimming cut 1 base from V and 4 bases from J; bases unmatched to any gene: 0. The CDR3 covers 14 residues. Germline lookup yields CDR1 SGHAT and CDR2 FQNNGV. The complete variable domain, with remaining parts taken from reference TRBV11-2 and TRBJ2-1, reads EAGVAQSPRYKIIEKRQSVAFWCNPISGHATLYWYQQILGQGPKLLIQFQNNGVVDDSQLPKDRFSAERLKGVDSTLKIQPAKLEDSAVYLCASSLGGRYNEQFFGPGTRLTVL.

J is TRBJ2-3 and V is TRBV29-1, with TRBD1 matching 9 bases. Looked up from germline, CDR1 is SQVTM and CDR2 is ANQGSEA. Trimming took 0 bases from V and 2 from J; bases not matched to a gene: 6. The CDR3 has 16 amino acids. This CDR3 reads CSVEDRDRVYTDTQYF. In DNA, the CDR3 is TGCAGCGTTGAAGATCGGGACAGGGTGTACACAGATACGCAGTATTTT.

This chain joins TRBV11-2 and TRBJ2-3; no firm D call. This CDR3 is built from 13 residues. Per the germline V gene, CDR1 is SGHAT and CDR2 is FQNNGV. V was clipped by 4 bases and J by 0 bases, with 5 bases between them. The CDR3, as DNA: TGTGCCAGCAGCTACTCTAGCACAGATACGCAGTATTTT. Protein product: CASSYSSTDTQYF.

This chain connects TRBV11-2 to TRBJ1-1; weak D call: TRBD1 (5 bases). The germline V gene encodes CDR1 SGHAT and CDR2 FQNNGV. Between the trimmed V and J ends, which lost 2 bases and 4 bases, there was a span of 14 bases. This CDR3 comprises 15 residues. The CDR3 DNA reads TGTGCCAGCAGCTTATACGAGGGGCCTAGCACTGAAGCTTTCTTT. It is translated as CASSLYEGPSTEAFF.

Note on this clone: Other DNA sequences of this sample code for an identical CDR3. The chain has TRBV5-1 and TRBJ1-1; tentatively, D is TRBD1 (5 bases). The germline CDR1 and CDR2 sequences are SGHRS and YFSETQ. The V end lost 2 bases, the J end lost 1 base, and 6 bases lay between the germline ends. The CDR3 totals 13 residues. CDR3 nucleotide sequence: TGCGCCAGCAGCTTTGGGGGGAACACTGAAGCTTTCTTT. It yields the protein CASSFGGNTEAFF.

The rearrangement links TRBV6-5 to TRBJ2-1, with 9 bases lining up with TRBD2. Per germline, CDR1 MNHEY and CDR2 SVGAGI. The CDR3 extends over 13 amino acids. The V gene end was trimmed by 6 bases and the J gene end by 8 bases; junction bases not matched to a gene: 5. The CDR3 DNA reads as TGTGCCAGCAGGGTAGCGGGAGCGGATGAGCAGTTCTTC. Translating gives CASRVAGADEQFF.

This clone was seen a single time. This chain links TRBV4-2 with TRBJ2-2, with D perhaps matching TRBD2 (5 bases). V lost 1 base and J lost 0, with 12 bases in between. The CDR3 extends over 17 amino acids. Germline CDR1 LGHNA, CDR2 YNFKEQ. This CDR3 reads CASSQVKTGSNTGELFF. The DNA for the CDR3 is TGTGCCAGCAGCCAAGTAAAGACGGGATCGAACACCGGGGAGCTGTTTTTT.

The chain carries TRBV25-1 and TRBJ1-1, with D possibly being TRBD1 (6 bases). Trimming pared 5 bases from V and 4 bases from J, leaving 11 bases between. Germline assignment: CDR1 MGHDK and CDR2 SYGVNS. CDR3 length: 13 amino acids. CDR3 protein: CASSKQGSTEAFF. The CDR3 nucleotides are TGTGCCAGCAGTAAACAGGGTAGCACTGAAGCTTTCTTT.

This clone is a singleton in its sample. This sequence joins TRBV10-3 and TRBJ2-5; 10 bases are shared with TRBD2. Germline CDR1 is ENHRY and CDR2 is SYGVKD. Germline trimming cut 0 bases from V and 3 bases from J; bases unmatched to any gene: 4. CDR3 size: 16 residues. CDR3 coding DNA: TGTGCCATCAGTGAGTCCTTACTAGCGGGGAAAGAGACCCAGTACTTC. Translated: CAISESLLAGKETQYF.